These T cell receptor beta chains were read from a single sample in a study of blood T cell repertoires in COVID-19. Repertoires were generated with immunoSEQ multiplex PCR, while TCRdb's copy carries only in-frame clones and drops some. The data contain fewer than 200,000 clones, roughly 85% of them singletons. Sequencing was carried out using PBMCs or T cells enriched from blood (not recorded which). The receptor set was obtained from a woman in her 70s in a cohort exposed to, infected with or recovered from COVID-19 (not recorded which). Both conserved end residues are part of each CDR3. D genes are given only for firm matches. Rows give clone size only sometimes, using once, few, many, or a class for an expanded clone.

cdr3_length: 14; d_call: .; v_call: TRBV5-4; clone_size: .; j_call: TRBJ2-3; cdr3_aa: CASSLAQRVDTQYF; cdr3_nt: TGTGCCAGCAGCTTGGCCCAGCGGGTAGATACGCAGTATTTT
cdr3_length: 16; d_call: TRBD2; v_call: TRBV3-1/TRBV3-2; clone_size: .; j_call: TRBJ2-1; cdr3_aa: CASSQGLSGGYNEQFF; cdr3_nt: TGTGCCAGCAGCCAAGGGCTTAGCGGGGGGTACAATGAGCAGTTCTTC
cdr3_length: 13; d_call: TRBD1; v_call: TRBV28; clone_size: .; j_call: TRBJ1-1; cdr3_aa: CASIRQGRTEAFF; cdr3_nt: TGTGCCAGCATCCGACAGGGTCGGACTGAAGCTTTCTTT
cdr3_length: 13; d_call: TRBD1; v_call: TRBV12-3/TRBV12-4; clone_size: .; j_call: TRBJ1-2; cdr3_aa: CASGDRGLYGYTF; cdr3_nt: TGTGCCAGCGGGGACAGGGGTTTGTATGGCTACACCTTC
cdr3_length: 15; d_call: TRBD1; v_call: TRBV5-6; clone_size: few; j_call: TRBJ2-7; cdr3_aa: CASSSFDRVKNEQYF; cdr3_nt: TGTGCCAGCAGCTCATTTGACAGGGTTAAGAACGAGCAGTACTTC
cdr3_length: 13; d_call: .; v_call: TRBV10-2; clone_size: .; j_call: TRBJ2-7; cdr3_aa: CASTPQDSYEQYF; cdr3_nt: TGCGCCAGCACCCCACAGGATTCCTACGAGCAGTACTTC
cdr3_length: 16; d_call: .; v_call: TRBV4-1; clone_size: few; j_call: TRBJ1-5; cdr3_aa: CASSQEADRSNQPQHF; cdr3_nt: TGCGCCAGCAGCCAAGAGGCCGACAGATCCAATCAGCCCCAGCATTTT
cdr3_length: 17; d_call: .; v_call: TRBV19; clone_size: once; j_call: TRBJ2-6; cdr3_aa: CASSLIQEYSGANVLTF; cdr3_nt: TGTGCCAGTAGTCTAATCCAGGAATACTCTGGGGCCAACGTCCTGACTTTC
cdr3_length: 14; d_call: .; v_call: TRBV7-3; clone_size: .; j_call: TRBJ2-3; cdr3_aa: CASSFTGGTDTQYF; cdr3_nt: TGTGCCAGCAGCTTTACGGGGGGCACAGATACGCAGTATTTT
cdr3_length: 17; d_call: TRBD2; v_call: TRBV4-2; clone_size: .; j_call: TRBJ2-3; cdr3_aa: CASSQDPSGRRTDTQYF; cdr3_nt: TGTGCCAGCAGCCAAGACCCCAGCGGGAGGAGAACAGATACGCAGTATTTT
cdr3_length: 16; d_call: TRBD1; v_call: TRBV6-2/TRBV6-3; clone_size: .; j_call: TRBJ1-5; cdr3_aa: CASSIRQGAGNQPQHF; cdr3_nt: TGTGCCAGCAGTATCCGACAGGGGGCAGGCAATCAGCCCCAGCATTTT
cdr3_length: 15; d_call: .; v_call: TRBV18; clone_size: .; j_call: TRBJ1-1; cdr3_aa: CASSAPGSYITEAFF; cdr3_nt: TGTGCCAGCTCAGCGCCCGGGAGTTACATCACTGAAGCTTTCTTT
cdr3_length: 15; d_call: TRBD1; v_call: TRBV27; clone_size: few; j_call: TRBJ1-2; cdr3_aa: CASSGVGQGNYGYTF; cdr3_nt: TGTGCCAGCAGCGGAGTCGGACAGGGTAACTATGGCTACACCTTC
cdr3_length: 13; d_call: .; v_call: TRBV11-3; clone_size: .; j_call: TRBJ2-7; cdr3_aa: CASSLGPGNEQYF; cdr3_nt: TGTGCCAGCAGCTTAGGGCCGGGAAACGAGCAGTACTTC
cdr3_length: 15; d_call: .; v_call: TRBV18; clone_size: .; j_call: TRBJ1-1; cdr3_aa: CASSPGPSSDTEAFF; cdr3_nt: TGTGCCAGCTCACCAGGGCCCAGCAGTGACACTGAAGCTTTCTTT
cdr3_length: 13; d_call: TRBD2; v_call: TRBV28; clone_size: .; j_call: TRBJ2-1; cdr3_aa: CASMGGSYNEQFF; cdr3_nt: TGTGCCAGCATGGGGGGGTCCTACAATGAGCAGTTCTTC
cdr3_length: 15; d_call: TRBD2; v_call: TRBV5-1; clone_size: .; j_call: TRBJ2-1; cdr3_aa: CASSLLAGVDNEQFF; cdr3_nt: TGCGCCAGCAGCTTACTAGCGGGAGTTGACAATGAGCAGTTCTTC
cdr3_length: 13; d_call: .; v_call: TRBV5-1; clone_size: .; j_call: TRBJ2-1; cdr3_aa: CASSAGGANEQFF; cdr3_nt: TGCGCCAGCAGCGCCGGTGGGGCCAATGAGCAGTTCTTC
cdr3_length: 13; d_call: .; v_call: TRBV12-3/TRBV12-4; clone_size: .; j_call: TRBJ2-3; cdr3_aa: CASSFTRGDTQYF; cdr3_nt: TGTGCCAGCAGTTTCACAAGGGGAGATACGCAGTATTTT
cdr3_length: 20; d_call: .; v_call: TRBV21-1; clone_size: .; j_call: TRBJ2-7; cdr3_aa: CASSKEETGGSEPWGYEQYF; cdr3_nt: TGTGCCAGCAGCAAAGAGGAGACAGGGGGATCAGAGCCGTGGGGCTACGAGCAGTACTTC
cdr3_length: 15; d_call: .; v_call: TRBV28; clone_size: .; j_call: TRBJ1-6; cdr3_aa: CASSFWGRGNSPLHF; cdr3_nt: TGTGCCAGCAGTTTTTGGGGCAGAGGAAATTCACCCCTCCACTTT
cdr3_length: 18; d_call: TRBD2; v_call: TRBV7-3; clone_size: .; j_call: TRBJ2-3; cdr3_aa: CASSLFRLAGTRGDTQYF; cdr3_nt: TGTGCCAGCAGCTTATTCAGACTAGCGGGAACACGGGGAGATACGCAGTATTTT
cdr3_length: 14; d_call: .; v_call: TRBV6-5; clone_size: .; j_call: TRBJ2-7; cdr3_aa: CASSFDRSSYEQYF; cdr3_nt: TGTGCCAGCAGTTTCGACCGGAGCTCCTACGAGCAGTACTTC
cdr3_length: 15; d_call: .; v_call: TRBV29-1; clone_size: .; j_call: TRBJ2-5; cdr3_aa: CSVRGLRENQETQYF; cdr3_nt: TGCAGCGTCCGAGGTCTCCGGGAGAACCAAGAGACCCAGTACTTC
cdr3_length: 15; d_call: .; v_call: TRBV3-1/TRBV3-2; clone_size: once; j_call: TRBJ2-7; cdr3_aa: CASSLTSWSSYEQYF; cdr3_nt: TGTGCCAGCAGCCTTACCTCATGGAGCTCCTACGAGCAGTACTTC
cdr3_length: 14; d_call: TRBD2; v_call: TRBV5-1; clone_size: .; j_call: TRBJ2-1; cdr3_aa: CASSFTSGGYEQFF; cdr3_nt: TGCGCCAGCAGCTTTACTAGCGGGGGATATGAGCAGTTCTTC
cdr3_length: 14; d_call: .; v_call: TRBV19; clone_size: once; j_call: TRBJ2-7; cdr3_aa: CASRSTGESYEQYF; cdr3_nt: TGTGCCAGTAGGAGCACGGGAGAGAGCTACGAGCAGTACTTC
cdr3_length: 17; d_call: TRBD2; v_call: TRBV7-8; clone_size: .; j_call: TRBJ2-1; cdr3_aa: CASSSGLAGGVGNEQFF; cdr3_nt: TGTGCCAGCAGCTCCGGACTAGCGGGAGGAGTAGGCAATGAGCAGTTCTTC
cdr3_length: 14; d_call: TRBD1; v_call: TRBV28; clone_size: .; j_call: TRBJ1-3; cdr3_aa: CASSLGQNGNTIYF; cdr3_nt: TGTGCCAGCAGCCTGGGACAGAACGGAAACACCATATATTTT
cdr3_length: 16; d_call: TRBD1; v_call: TRBV16; clone_size: .; j_call: TRBJ2-7; cdr3_aa: CASSQALQGAAVKQYF; cdr3_nt: TGTGCCAGCAGCCAGGCCCTTCAGGGGGCCGCGGTCAAGCAGTACTTC
cdr3_length: 14; d_call: .; v_call: TRBV6-5; clone_size: .; j_call: TRBJ1-4; cdr3_aa: CASSLGATNEKLFF; cdr3_nt: TGTGCCAGCAGTCTGGGAGCAACTAATGAAAAACTGTTTTTT
cdr3_length: 15; d_call: .; v_call: TRBV27; clone_size: once; j_call: TRBJ1-1; cdr3_aa: CASSSTGWGNTEAFF; cdr3_nt: TGTGCCAGCAGTTCCACAGGTTGGGGGAACACTGAAGCTTTCTTT
cdr3_length: 15; d_call: TRBD2; v_call: TRBV18; clone_size: .; j_call: TRBJ2-7; cdr3_aa: CASSPGLADAYEQYF; cdr3_nt: TGTGCCAGCTCTCCCGGACTAGCGGATGCTTACGAGCAGTACTTC
cdr3_length: 15; d_call: TRBD1; v_call: TRBV18; clone_size: once; j_call: TRBJ2-7; cdr3_aa: CASSPFRDRNYEQYF; cdr3_nt: TGTGCCAGCTCACCTTTCCGGGACAGGAACTACGAGCAGTACTTC
cdr3_length: 14; d_call: .; v_call: TRBV5-8; clone_size: .; j_call: TRBJ1-1; cdr3_aa: CASSLGQWNTEAFF; cdr3_nt: TGTGCCAGCAGCCTGGGACAATGGAACACTGAAGCTTTCTTT
cdr3_length: 16; d_call: TRBD2; v_call: TRBV11-1; clone_size: .; j_call: TRBJ2-1; cdr3_aa: CATQEAGTSGSNEQFF; cdr3_nt: TGTGCCACCCAGGAAGCCGGAACTAGCGGGAGTAATGAGCAGTTCTTC
cdr3_length: 15; d_call: TRBD1; v_call: TRBV5-4; clone_size: few; j_call: TRBJ2-6; cdr3_aa: CASSLDRGWANVLTF; cdr3_nt: TGTGCCAGCAGCCTCGACAGGGGCTGGGCCAACGTCCTGACTTTC
cdr3_length: 16; d_call: .; v_call: TRBV11-3; clone_size: .; j_call: TRBJ1-4; cdr3_aa: CASSFLGGSANEKLFF; cdr3_nt: TGTGCCAGCAGCTTCTTAGGGGGATCGGCTAATGAAAAACTGTTTTTT
cdr3_length: 13; d_call: .; v_call: TRBV30; clone_size: once; j_call: TRBJ2-2; cdr3_aa: CAWSITFPGELFF; cdr3_nt: TGTGCCTGGAGTATCACTTTCCCCGGGGAGCTGTTTTTT
cdr3_length: 15; d_call: TRBD1; v_call: TRBV11-2; clone_size: few; j_call: TRBJ2-1; cdr3_aa: CASSSNRQGNNEQFF; cdr3_nt: TGTGCCAGCAGCTCGAACAGACAGGGAAACAATGAGCAGTTCTTC
cdr3_length: 15; d_call: .; v_call: TRBV11-2; clone_size: .; j_call: TRBJ2-1; cdr3_aa: CASSLILASYNEQFF; cdr3_nt: TGTGCCAGCAGCTTGATTCTAGCGTCCTACAATGAGCAGTTCTTC
cdr3_length: 11; d_call: .; v_call: TRBV3-1/TRBV3-2; clone_size: .; j_call: TRBJ1-1; cdr3_aa: CASSQGSEAFF; cdr3_nt: TGTGCCAGCAGCCAAGGTAGTGAAGCTTTCTTT
cdr3_length: 15; d_call: TRBD2; v_call: TRBV5-1; clone_size: .; j_call: TRBJ2-1; cdr3_aa: CASSLTSGTYNEQFF; cdr3_nt: TGCGCCAGCAGCCTAACTAGCGGGACCTACAATGAGCAGTTCTTC
cdr3_length: 15; d_call: .; v_call: TRBV5-1; clone_size: .; j_call: TRBJ2-2; cdr3_aa: CASTVTGIGTGELFF; cdr3_nt: TGCGCCAGCACCGTTACAGGGATCGGCACCGGGGAGCTGTTTTTT
cdr3_length: 19; d_call: TRBD1; v_call: TRBV27; clone_size: .; j_call: TRBJ1-5; cdr3_aa: CASSLRGTAVHYSNQPQHF; cdr3_nt: TGTGCCAGCAGTTTAAGAGGGACAGCCGTACATTATAGCAATCAGCCCCAGCATTTT
cdr3_length: 13; d_call: .; v_call: TRBV3-1/TRBV3-2; clone_size: .; j_call: TRBJ2-7; cdr3_aa: CASSQGGESEQYF; cdr3_nt: TGTGCCAGCAGCCAAGGAGGAGAGAGCGAGCAGTACTTC
cdr3_length: 14; d_call: .; v_call: TRBV30; clone_size: few; j_call: TRBJ2-4; cdr3_aa: CAWGAHSSKNIQYF; cdr3_nt: TGTGCCTGGGGGGCCCACAGCTCCAAAAACATTCAGTACTTC
cdr3_length: 16; d_call: .; v_call: TRBV28; clone_size: .; j_call: TRBJ1-4; cdr3_aa: CASSSWSGGLSEKLFF; cdr3_nt: TGTGCCAGCAGTTCCTGGTCGGGAGGGCTAAGTGAAAAACTGTTTTTT
cdr3_length: 12; d_call: TRBD1; v_call: TRBV2; clone_size: .; j_call: TRBJ2-7; cdr3_aa: CASRYTGGEQYF; cdr3_nt: TGTGCCAGCCGCTATACAGGGGGAGAGCAGTACTTC
cdr3_length: 16; d_call: TRBD2; v_call: TRBV7-9; clone_size: once; j_call: TRBJ2-1; cdr3_aa: CASSSGLAGAYNEQFF; cdr3_nt: TGTGCCAGCAGCTCGGGACTAGCGGGAGCTTACAATGAGCAGTTCTTC
cdr3_length: 15; d_call: .; v_call: TRBV7-8; clone_size: .; j_call: TRBJ2-7; cdr3_aa: CASSLARGSSYEQYF; cdr3_nt: TGTGCCAGCAGCTTAGCGCGTGGGAGCTCCTACGAGCAGTACTTC
cdr3_length: 14; d_call: TRBD1; v_call: TRBV5-1; clone_size: .; j_call: TRBJ1-2; cdr3_aa: CASSFTGEDYGYTF; cdr3_nt: TGCGCCAGCAGCTTCACAGGGGAGGACTATGGCTACACCTTC
cdr3_length: 17; d_call: TRBD1; v_call: TRBV4-1; clone_size: .; j_call: TRBJ1-5; cdr3_aa: CASSQAPGTGPNQPQHF; cdr3_nt: TGCGCCAGCAGCCAAGCACCGGGGACAGGGCCGAATCAGCCCCAGCATTTT
cdr3_length: 13; d_call: .; v_call: TRBV9; clone_size: few; j_call: TRBJ2-3; cdr3_aa: CASSVISLDTQYF; cdr3_nt: TGTGCCAGCAGCGTAATAAGCCTAGATACGCAGTATTTT
cdr3_length: 12; d_call: .; v_call: TRBV13; clone_size: once; j_call: TRBJ2-1; cdr3_aa: CASNPRGNEQFF; cdr3_nt: TGTGCCAGCAACCCTCGAGGGAATGAGCAGTTCTTC
cdr3_length: 14; d_call: TRBD2; v_call: TRBV28; clone_size: .; j_call: TRBJ2-1; cdr3_aa: CASRDREGYNEQFF; cdr3_nt: TGTGCCAGCAGGGACCGGGAGGGGTACAATGAGCAGTTCTTC
cdr3_length: 15; d_call: TRBD1; v_call: TRBV7-2; clone_size: .; j_call: TRBJ2-7; cdr3_aa: CASSSPLGQFYEQYF; cdr3_nt: TGTGCCAGCAGCTCCCCGTTGGGACAGTTCTACGAGCAGTACTTC